Presented here are 24 T cell receptor beta chains from one specimen sequenced in a study of T cell responses to AZD1222 COVID-19 vaccine. Sequencing was performed with immunoSEQ multiplex PCR; in TCRdb, only in-frame clones are kept and a portion is missing. The sample lists around 140,000 clones, about 93% occurring once. The sample in question was peripheral blood, obtained on day 0 of AZD1222 vaccination. The receptors shown here come from an adult in good health.

The V call is TRBV4-2, the J call TRBJ1-4; the D gene is possibly TRBD1 (5 bases). CDR1 is LGHNA, CDR2 YNFKEQ, per germline. The V end was cut by 4 bases, the J end by 6 bases, with 12 bases between. The CDR3 has 14 amino acids. The CDR3 DNA is TGTGCCAGCAGCCCTAGGGGCGTGGATGAAAAACTGTTTTTT. Translation: CASSPRGVDEKLFF.

The rearrangement joins TRBV16 to TRBJ1-2; the D gene is possibly TRBD1 (5 bases). The CDR3 length is 15 residues. The V gene's germline CDR1 is KGHSY and CDR2 FQNENV. V was pared by 1 base and J by 2 bases, with 11 bases between. CDR3 in DNA: TGTGCCAGCAGCCAATTTGAGAACAGGAACTATGGCTACACCTTC. This sequence encodes CASSQFENRNYGYTF.

This rearrangement joins TRBV5-1 to TRBJ2-5; weak D call: TRBD2 (6 bases). The CDR3 consists of 15 residues. Trimming shortened V by 3 bases and J by 2 bases, and 14 bases separated the two germline ends. The germline gives CDR1 SGHRS, CDR2 YFSETQ. In DNA form, the CDR3 reads TGCGCCAGCAGCTCAGACACCGGGAGACAAGAGACCCAGTACTTC. Its translation: CASSSDTGRQETQYF.

The chain has TRBV5-1 and TRBJ2-2, with unresolved D. Trimming left V 3 bases short and J 2 bases short, with 2 bases between. The germline gives CDR1 SGHRS, CDR2 YFSETQ. The CDR3 runs 12 residues. CDR3 in DNA: TGCGCCAGCAGCTATAACACCGGGGAGCTGTTTTTT. Protein: CASSYNTGELFF.

The chain links TRBV5-1 to TRBJ1-2, with D unclear. Trimming removed 0 bases at V and 5 bases at J, with 5 bases between. CDR3 length: 12 residues. The germline gives CDR1 SGHRS, CDR2 YFSETQ. DNA of the CDR3: TGCGCCAGCAGCTTGGATCAGTATGGCTACACCTTC. Protein: CASSLDQYGYTF.

The chain joins TRBV6-1 to TRBJ1-5, with 11 bases lining up with TRBD1. Unmatched junction bases numbered 6, after V lost 1 base and J lost 7 bases. This CDR3 contains 16 residues. The V gene's germline CDR1 is MNHNS and CDR2 SASEGT. CDR3 coding DNA: TGTGCCAGCAGTGAAGTTGGGACAGGGGGTTGGCAGCCCCAGCATTTT. The encoded protein is CASSEVGTGGWQPQHF.

The V call is TRBV9, the J call TRBJ1-2; maybe TRBD1 (6 bases). Trimming stripped 4 bases from V and 7 bases from J, with 26 bases between. This CDR3 has 17 residues. Per the germline V gene, CDR1 is SGDLS and CDR2 is YYNGEE. The CDR3 spells CASSPDYFPTGSRGYTF. The CDR3 DNA reads TGTGCCAGCAGCCCAGACTATTTCCCTACAGGGTCTCGTGGCTACACCTTC.

The J gene is TRBJ1-3, the V gene TRBV4-3, with D hard to call. The V end was cut by 2 bases, the J end by 4 bases, with 9 bases between. Germline values: CDR1 LGHNA, CDR2 YSLEER. This CDR3 is built from 14 residues. The CDR3 sequence: CASSQSPAGNTIYF. DNA of the CDR3: TGCGCCAGCAGCCAATCCCCCGCCGGAAACACCATATATTTT.

The chain couples TRBV4-1 to TRBJ2-1, with 14 bases that match TRBD2. CDR3 size: 17 residues. V trimming: 5 bases; J trimming: 5 bases; junction bases outside the gene matches: 8. Germline CDR1 is MGHRA and CDR2 is YSYEKL. CDR3 region: CASSRTSGGQNDNEQFF. The CDR3 region has the DNA TGCGCCAGCAGCAGGACTAGCGGGGGGCAAAATGACAATGAGCAGTTCTTC.

The genes are TRBV7-9 and TRBJ1-1; TRBD1 aligns across 7 bases. Germline CDR1 is SEHNR and CDR2 is FQNEAQ (reference sequence). With 4 bases clipped from V and 5 bases from J, the junction kept 7 bases outside the gene matches. The CDR3 totals 14 residues. Here the CDR3 DNA reads TGTGCCAGCAGCTCACAACTGACAGGGACTGAAGCTTTCTTT. Amino acid sequence: CASSSQLTGTEAFF. The full variable domain, with the rest looked up from reference TRBV7-9 and TRBJ1-1, is DTGVSQNPRHKITKRGQNVTFRCDPISEHNRLYWYRQTLGQGPEFLTYFQNEAQLEKSRLLSDRFSAERPKGSFSTLEIQRTEQGDSAMYLCASSSQLTGTEAFFGQGTRLTVV.

This rearrangement joins TRBV13 to TRBJ2-5, with 7 bases matching TRBD1. The CDR3 extends over 14 amino acids. V was pared by 5 bases and J by 4 bases, with 7 bases of the junction left unmatched. Germline values: CDR1 PRHDT, CDR2 FYEKMQ (reference sequence). The CDR3 is CASSNRDSSETQYF. CDR3 DNA: TGTGCCAGCAGCAACCGGGACAGTTCAGAGACCCAGTACTTC.

V usage is TRBV5-6 and J usage is TRBJ2-7; TRBD2 matches at 7 bases. Germline V gives CDR1 SGHDT, CDR2 YYEEEE. The CDR3 contains 11 residues. V was pared by 4 bases and J by 6 bases, with 1 base of the junction left unmatched. DNA of the CDR3: TGTGCCAGCAGCGGGGGGGGCGAGCAGTACTTC. Translation: CASSGGGEQYF.

This chain links TRBV27 with TRBJ1-5; the match to TRBD1 covers 8 bases. The J segment lost 4 bases and the V segment lost 5 bases, leaving 7 bases of the junction unmatched. The length of the CDR3 is 15 residues. The germline V gene encodes CDR1 MNHEY and CDR2 SMNVEV (reference sequence). The CDR3 sequence: CASSADRGHNQPQHF. CDR3 nucleotides: TGTGCCAGCAGTGCCGACAGGGGTCATAATCAGCCCCAGCATTTT.

A few counts support this clone. The chain combines TRBV30 with TRBJ1-2; 8 positions agree with TRBD1. The CDR3 has 14 amino acids. Germline CDR1 GTSNPN, CDR2 SVGIG (reference sequence). Losses at the gene ends were 4 bases for V and 1 base for J; bases not matched to a gene: 5. In nucleotides, the CDR3 is TGTGCCTGGAAAGGACAGGGTTTTAACTATGGCTACACCTTC. It codes for CAWKGQGFNYGYTF.

This chain joins TRBV5-5 and TRBJ1-3; D uncertain. Germline V CDR1 and CDR2: SGHKS, YYEKEE (reference sequence). The V and J ends lost 4 bases and 0 bases respectively, with 8 bases between them. CDR3 length equals 14 residues. This CDR3 reads CASSRRGSGNTIYF. The DNA for the CDR3 is TGTGCCAGCAGCCGACGCGGCTCTGGAAACACCATATATTTT.

The CDR3 spells CASSKWFRVRSSNQPQHF. The CDR3 DNA reads TGTGCCAGTAGTAAGTGGTTTCGGGTGAGAAGTAGCAATCAGCCCCAGCATTTT. V and J are TRBV19 and TRBJ1-5; no clear D. CDR1 is LNHDA, CDR2 SQIVND, per germline (reference sequence). The CDR3 totals 18 residues. Deletions cut 4 bases from V and 0 bases from J, with 19 bases between.

J is TRBJ1-6 and V is TRBV11-3, with no clear D. From germline, CDR1 is SGHNT and CDR2 YENEEA. The CDR3 runs 14 residues. V lost 6 bases to trimming and J lost 4 bases, with 10 bases between them. The CDR3 DNA reads TGTGCCAGCAGATTACAGAAGTATAATTCACCCCTCCACTTT. Translation: CASRLQKYNSPLHF.

The genes are TRBV7-3 and TRBJ2-3, with 10 bases that match TRBD2. The germline V gene has CDR1 SGHTA and CDR2 FQGTGA. The CDR3 length is 16 residues. Trimming took 2 bases from V and 3 from J; bases not matched to a gene: 5. The CDR3 protein is CASSLSGAGGTDTQYF. The CDR3, as DNA: TGTGCCAGCAGCTTATCAGGAGCGGGGGGGACAGATACGCAGTATTTT.

This chain joins TRBV27 and TRBJ2-7; perhaps D is TRBD1 or TRBD2 (5 bases each). The CDR3 covers 13 residues. Germline V lookup: CDR1 MNHEY, CDR2 SMNVEV (reference sequence). V was clipped by 5 bases and J by 6 bases, with 14 bases between them. The CDR3 DNA reads TGTGCCAGCAGTGGTACCGGGACGCTCGAGCAGTACTTC. The encoded protein is CASSGTGTLEQYF.

The rearrangement joins TRBV27 to TRBJ2-1; 8 bases match TRBD1. CDR1 is MNHEY and CDR2 is SMNVEV in the germline V gene (reference sequence). The CDR3 loop spans 14 amino acids. V was pared by 4 bases and J by 5 bases, with 4 bases of the junction left unmatched. The CDR3 is CASSSGGTHNEQFF. CDR3 DNA: TGTGCCAGCAGTTCAGGGGGCACCCACAATGAGCAGTTCTTC.

The chain links TRBV6-4 to TRBJ2-3; tentative D call: TRBD1 (6 bases). Germline assignment: CDR1 MRHNA and CDR2 SNTAGT. This CDR3 spans 15 amino acids. V was trimmed by 4 bases and J by 3 bases, leaving 14 bases between them. For the CDR3, the DNA is TGTGCCAGCAGTGTTTTAGGGGGAATGACAGATACGCAGTATTTT. It specifies CASSVLGGMTDTQYF.

The chain employs TRBV9 and TRBJ1-1, with a weak D call TRBD1 (5 bases). The CDR3 has 15 residues. Germline V gene sequence: CDR1 SGDLS, CDR2 YYNGEE. Trimming took off 6 bases at V and 1 base at J, with 16 bases between the two ends. CDR3 region: CASTISGTANTEAFF. CDR3 coding DNA: TGTGCCAGCACCATCTCCGGGACGGCGAACACTGAAGCTTTCTTT.

The chain uses TRBV7-3 and TRBJ2-5; 9 bases match TRBD2. The germline V gene has CDR1 SGHTA and CDR2 FQGTGA. The CDR3 covers 16 residues. J was trimmed by 5 bases and V by 5 bases; bases with no gene match: 12. The CDR3 spells CASSPRLAGGPETQYF. For the CDR3, the DNA is TGTGCCAGCAGCCCGCGACTCGCGGGGGGGCCGGAGACCCAGTACTTC.

J is TRBJ1-4 and V is TRBV11-2; D is possibly TRBD1 (5 bases). The CDR3 length is 16 residues. Trimming removed 4 bases at V and 6 bases at J, with 18 bases between. Germline loops: CDR1 SGHAT, CDR2 FQNNGV. CDR3 region: CASSSLRSRGDEKLFF. DNA of the CDR3: TGTGCCAGCAGCTCCCTTCGGTCCCGAGGGGATGAAAAACTGTTTTTT. Combining the CDR3 with reference TRBV11-2 and TRBJ1-4 gives the whole variable domain EAGVAQSPRYKIIEKRQSVAFWCNPISGHATLYWYQQILGQGPKLLIQFQNNGVVDDSQLPKDRFSAERLKGVDSTLKIQPAKLEDSAVYLCASSSLRSRGDEKLFFGSGTQLSVL.